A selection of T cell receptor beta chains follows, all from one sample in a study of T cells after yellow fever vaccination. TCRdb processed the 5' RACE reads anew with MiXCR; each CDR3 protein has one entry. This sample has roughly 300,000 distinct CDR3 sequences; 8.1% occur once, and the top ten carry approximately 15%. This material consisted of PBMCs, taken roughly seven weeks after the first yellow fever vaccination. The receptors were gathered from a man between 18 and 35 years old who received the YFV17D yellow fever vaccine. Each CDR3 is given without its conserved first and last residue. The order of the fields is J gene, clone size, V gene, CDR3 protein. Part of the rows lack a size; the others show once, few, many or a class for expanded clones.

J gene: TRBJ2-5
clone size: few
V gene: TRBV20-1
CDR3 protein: SARLSGSRGLRETQY

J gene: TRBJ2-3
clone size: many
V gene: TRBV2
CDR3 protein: ASSENREGGTDTQY

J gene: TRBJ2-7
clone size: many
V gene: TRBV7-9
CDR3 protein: ASSPGGHFYEQY

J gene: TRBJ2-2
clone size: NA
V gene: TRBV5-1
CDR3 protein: ASGLGSGQKIRWNTGELF

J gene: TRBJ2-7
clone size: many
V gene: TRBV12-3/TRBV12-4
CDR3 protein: ASSSSSRTGKYEQY

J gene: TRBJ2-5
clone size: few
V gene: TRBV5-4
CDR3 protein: ASSVGGQAETQY

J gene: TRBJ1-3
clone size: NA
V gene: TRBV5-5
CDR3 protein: ASSQLILSGNTIY

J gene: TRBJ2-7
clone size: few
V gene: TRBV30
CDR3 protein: AWGRGQLYEQY

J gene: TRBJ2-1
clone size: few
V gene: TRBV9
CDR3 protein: ASSGTGRTYNEQF

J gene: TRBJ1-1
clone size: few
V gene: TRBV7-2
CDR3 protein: ASSLWGSTEAF

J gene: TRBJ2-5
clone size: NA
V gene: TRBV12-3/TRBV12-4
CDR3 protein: ASSFGHQETQY

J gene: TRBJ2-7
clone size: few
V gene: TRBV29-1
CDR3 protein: SVEGGVRGVGYEQY

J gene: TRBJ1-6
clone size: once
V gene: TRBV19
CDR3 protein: ASSTGARSPLH

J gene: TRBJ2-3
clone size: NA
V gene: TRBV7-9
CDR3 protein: ASSLGASGGGDTQY

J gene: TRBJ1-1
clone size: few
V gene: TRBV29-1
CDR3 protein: SAYRGPNTEAF

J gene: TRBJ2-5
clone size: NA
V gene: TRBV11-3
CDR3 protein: ASSLGLAVSQETQY

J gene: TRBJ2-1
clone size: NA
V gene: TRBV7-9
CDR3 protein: ASSLTLVDEQF

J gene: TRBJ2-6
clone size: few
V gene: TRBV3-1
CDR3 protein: ASSRGLDSGANVLT

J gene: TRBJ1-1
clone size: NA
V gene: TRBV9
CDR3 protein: ASSVDGGGNTEAF

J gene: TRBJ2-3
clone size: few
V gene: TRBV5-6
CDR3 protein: ASSFQGWGTDTQY

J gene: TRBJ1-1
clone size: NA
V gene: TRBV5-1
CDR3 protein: ASTGNRGYTEAF

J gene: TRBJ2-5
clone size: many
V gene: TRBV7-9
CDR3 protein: ASSSLETQY

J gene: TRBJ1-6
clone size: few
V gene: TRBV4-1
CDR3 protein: ASSQDVPLSPLH

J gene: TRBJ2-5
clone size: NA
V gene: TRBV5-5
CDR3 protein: ASSLGSAGETQY

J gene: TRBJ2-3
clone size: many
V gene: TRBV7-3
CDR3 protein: ASSLDRARDTQY

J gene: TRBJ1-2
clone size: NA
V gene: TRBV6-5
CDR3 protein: ASRINRGMGDGYT

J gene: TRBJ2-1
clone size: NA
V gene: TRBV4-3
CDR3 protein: ASSQEHLVYGEQF

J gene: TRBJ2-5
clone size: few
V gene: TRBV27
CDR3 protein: ASSSRLAGIKTQY

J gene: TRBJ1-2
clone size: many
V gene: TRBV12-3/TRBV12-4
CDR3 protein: ASSPRSNYGYT

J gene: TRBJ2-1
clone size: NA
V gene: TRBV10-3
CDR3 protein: ATRHFWDRGYNEQF

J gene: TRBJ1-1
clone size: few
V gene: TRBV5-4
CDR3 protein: ASSLEFMNTEAF

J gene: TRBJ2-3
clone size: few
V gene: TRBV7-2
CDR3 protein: ASSLAAGSGNTQY

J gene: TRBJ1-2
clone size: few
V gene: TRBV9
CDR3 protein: ASSVTGLRGYGYT

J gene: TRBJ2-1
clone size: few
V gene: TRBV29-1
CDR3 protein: SARDSLGMEQF

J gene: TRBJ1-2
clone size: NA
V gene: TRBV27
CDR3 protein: ASSLRPRYGYT

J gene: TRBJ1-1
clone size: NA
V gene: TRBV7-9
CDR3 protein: ASSLEVSRAEAF

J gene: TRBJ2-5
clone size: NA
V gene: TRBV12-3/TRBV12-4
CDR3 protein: ASSFSLETQY

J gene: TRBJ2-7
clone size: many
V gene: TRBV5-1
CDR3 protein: ASSLGTPGDEQY

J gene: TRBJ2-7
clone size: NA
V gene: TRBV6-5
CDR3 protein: ASSYSSGTGGYEQY

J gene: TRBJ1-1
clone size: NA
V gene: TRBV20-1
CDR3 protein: SATSPRGVYMNTEAF

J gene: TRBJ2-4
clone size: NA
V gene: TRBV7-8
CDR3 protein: ASSLYGEAKNIQY

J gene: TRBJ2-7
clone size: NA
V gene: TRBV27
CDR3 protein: ASSLLGADSYEQY

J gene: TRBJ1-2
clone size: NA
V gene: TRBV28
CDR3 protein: ASSSPHLTSGYT

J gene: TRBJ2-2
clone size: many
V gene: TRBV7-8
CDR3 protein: ASVGGELF

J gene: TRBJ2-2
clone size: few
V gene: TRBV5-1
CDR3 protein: ASSFGTPGELF

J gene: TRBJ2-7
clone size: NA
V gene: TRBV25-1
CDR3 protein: ASSAWESAYEQY

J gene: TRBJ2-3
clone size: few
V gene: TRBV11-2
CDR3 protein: ASSLLRDRAMKDTQY

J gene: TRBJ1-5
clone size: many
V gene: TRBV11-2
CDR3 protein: ASSMGGTGGRWGNQPQH

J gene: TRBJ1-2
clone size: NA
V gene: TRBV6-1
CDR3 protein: ASSLYQGLDGGYT

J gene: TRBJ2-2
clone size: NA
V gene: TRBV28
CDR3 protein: ASTAGPRTGELF

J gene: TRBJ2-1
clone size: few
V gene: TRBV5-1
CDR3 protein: ASSLDSRVSSYNEQF

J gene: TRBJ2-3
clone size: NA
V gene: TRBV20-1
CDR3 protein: SARVPSGVADTQY

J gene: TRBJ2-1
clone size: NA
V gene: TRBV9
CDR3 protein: ASSPRGLVWDEQF

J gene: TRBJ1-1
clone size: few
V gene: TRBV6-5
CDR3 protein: ASSYSGNRGTEAF

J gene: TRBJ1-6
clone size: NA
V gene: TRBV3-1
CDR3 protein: ASSLQWTASNSPLH

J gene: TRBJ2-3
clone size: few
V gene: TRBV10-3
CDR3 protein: AISRLAGGEDTQY

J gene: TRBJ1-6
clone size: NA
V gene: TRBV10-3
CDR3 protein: AISPGPYNSPLH

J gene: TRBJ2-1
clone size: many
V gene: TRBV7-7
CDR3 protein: ASSTGGSPYNEQF

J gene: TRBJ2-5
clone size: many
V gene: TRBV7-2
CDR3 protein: ASSWGRNGETQY

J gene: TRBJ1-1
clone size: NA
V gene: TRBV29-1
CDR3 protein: SVRPGSSLSGAF